There are a few counts of the clone carrying this T cell receptor beta chain. Time point given: newly diagnosed GD, antithyroid drugs for less than 3 months. Isolated PBMC RNA provided the starting material for the TCR library. The CDR3 contains 13 residues. V shed 3 bases and J 4 bases; nucleotides not matched to a gene: 4. The germline V gene has CDR1 GTSNPN and CDR2 SVGIG (reference sequence). The record originates from a study of regulatory T cells in long-lasting Graves disease. Study-wide background: Graves' cases, newly diagnosed, had used antithyroid drugs under 3 months.

Arm-PCR of CDR3 regions with iRepertoire HTBI primers generated TCR beta libraries. TCRdb re-analysed the multiplex PCR reads in MiXCR, keeping a single row per CDR3 protein. The table lists 550,000 or so distinct CDR3 sequences, approximately 12% of them singletons, with 7.5% to 9% in the top ten. These data were also filed under a second study, of T cells in Graves' hyperthyroidism and ophthalmopathy. That study reports: The study based diagnoses on clinical symptoms, serum thyroxine and TRAb, thyroid ultrasound and orbital computed tomography.

The chain is built from TRBV30 and TRBJ2-7, with TRBD2 identical over 9 bases. This clonotype was obtained from a woman in her thirties with Graves disease. The sequenced sample was peripheral blood mononuclear cells (PBMCs), obtained at new diagnosis, from a patient treated with antithyroid drugs. DNA of the CDR3: TGTGCCTGGAGGGTAGCGGGAGTTTACGAGCAGTACTTC. It codes for CAWRVAGVYEQYF.